This TCR beta chain was found in a study of blood T cell repertoires in COVID-19. As to this clone: The identical CDR3 is also encoded by other nucleotide sequences in the sample.

CDR3 length equals 14 residues. Germline V gene lookup returns CDR1 LGHDT and CDR2 YNNKEL (reference sequence). The V gene lost 8 bases and the J gene lost 2 bases, with 12 bases spanning the gap. Using immunoSEQ multiplex PCR, the repertoire was profiled, and TCRdb retains in-frame clones only, with some absent. This table has about 350,000 clones, about nine tenths appearing once. This chain links TRBV3-1 (or the pseudogene TRBV3-2) with TRBJ2-2; TRBD1 might be the D (6 bases). Material for sequencing was PBMCs or T cells enriched from blood (not recorded which). The origin of this receptor is a woman in her 30s who had been exposed to COVID-19. CDR3 DNA sequence: TGTGCCAGCTCCCAGGGGCTTAACACCGGGGAGCTGTTTTTT. Residues: CASSQGLNTGELFF.